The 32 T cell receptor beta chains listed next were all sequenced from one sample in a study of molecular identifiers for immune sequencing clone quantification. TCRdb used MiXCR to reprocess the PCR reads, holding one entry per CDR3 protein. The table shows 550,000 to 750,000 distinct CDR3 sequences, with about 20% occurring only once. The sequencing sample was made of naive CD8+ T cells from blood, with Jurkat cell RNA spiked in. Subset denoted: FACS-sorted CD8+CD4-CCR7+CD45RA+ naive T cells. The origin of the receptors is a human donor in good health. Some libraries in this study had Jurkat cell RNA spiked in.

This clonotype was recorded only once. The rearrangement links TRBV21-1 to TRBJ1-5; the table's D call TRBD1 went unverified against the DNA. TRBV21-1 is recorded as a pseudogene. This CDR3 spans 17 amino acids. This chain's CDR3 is CASSQGGRGHWDQPQHF. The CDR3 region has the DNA TGTGCCAGCAGCCAAGGGGGAAGGGGGCACTGGGATCAGCCCCAGCATTTT.

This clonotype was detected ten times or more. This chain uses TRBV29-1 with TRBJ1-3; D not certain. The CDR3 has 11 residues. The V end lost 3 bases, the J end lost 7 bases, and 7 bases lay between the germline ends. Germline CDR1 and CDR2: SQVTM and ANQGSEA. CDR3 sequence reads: CSVEVDNTIYF. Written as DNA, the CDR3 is TGCAGCGTTGAGGTCGACAACACCATATATTTT. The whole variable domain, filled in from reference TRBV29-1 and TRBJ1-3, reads SAVISQKPSRDICQRGTSLTIQCQVDSQVTMMFWYRQQPGQSLTLIATANQGSEATYESGFVIDKFPISRPNLTFSTLTVSNMSPEDSSIYLCSVEVDNTIYFGEGSWLTVV.

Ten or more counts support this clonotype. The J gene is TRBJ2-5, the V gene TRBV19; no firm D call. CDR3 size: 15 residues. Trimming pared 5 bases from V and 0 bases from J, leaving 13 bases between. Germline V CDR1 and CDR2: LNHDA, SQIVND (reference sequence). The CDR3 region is CASSQLVRYQETQYF. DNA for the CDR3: TGTGCCAGTAGTCAGCTAGTGAGGTACCAAGAGACCCAGTACTTC.

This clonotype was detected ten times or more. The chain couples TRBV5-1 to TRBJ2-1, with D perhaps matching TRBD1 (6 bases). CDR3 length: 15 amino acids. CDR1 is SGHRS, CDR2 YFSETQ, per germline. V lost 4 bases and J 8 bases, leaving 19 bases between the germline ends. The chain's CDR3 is CASSQTGSSVDEQFF. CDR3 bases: TGCGCCAGCAGCCAAACAGGGTCTTCAGTCGATGAGCAGTTCTTC.

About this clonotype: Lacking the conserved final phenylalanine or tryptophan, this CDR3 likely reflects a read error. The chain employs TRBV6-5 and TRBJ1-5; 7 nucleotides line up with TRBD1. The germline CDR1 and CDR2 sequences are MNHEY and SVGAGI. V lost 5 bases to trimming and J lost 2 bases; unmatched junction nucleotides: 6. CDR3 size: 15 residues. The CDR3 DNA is TGTGCCAGCAGTGAACAGGGGCTGGGCAATCAGCCCCAGCATTAT. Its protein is CASSEQGLGNQPQHY.

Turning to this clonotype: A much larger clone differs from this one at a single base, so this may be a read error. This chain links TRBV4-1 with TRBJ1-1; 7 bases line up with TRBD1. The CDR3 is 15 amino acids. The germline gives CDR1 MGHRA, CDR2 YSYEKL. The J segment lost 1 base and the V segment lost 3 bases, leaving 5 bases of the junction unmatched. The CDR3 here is CASSHPRTGNTEAFF. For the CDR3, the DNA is TGCGCCAGCAGCCACCCGCGGACAGGGAACACTGAAGCTTTCTTT.

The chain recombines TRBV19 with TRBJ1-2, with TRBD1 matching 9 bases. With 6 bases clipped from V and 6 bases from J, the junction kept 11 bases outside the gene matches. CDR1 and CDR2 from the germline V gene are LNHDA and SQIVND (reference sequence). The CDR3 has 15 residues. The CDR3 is CASSPMTGGFDGYTF. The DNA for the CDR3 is TGTGCCAGTAGCCCGATGACAGGGGGGTTTGATGGCTACACCTTC.

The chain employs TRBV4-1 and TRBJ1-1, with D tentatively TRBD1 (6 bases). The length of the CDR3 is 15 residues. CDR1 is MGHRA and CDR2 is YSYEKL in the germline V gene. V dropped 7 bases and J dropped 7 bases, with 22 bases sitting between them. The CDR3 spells CASTTGTNYWGEAFF. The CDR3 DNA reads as TGCGCCAGCACAACCGGGACAAATTATTGGGGTGAAGCTTTCTTT.

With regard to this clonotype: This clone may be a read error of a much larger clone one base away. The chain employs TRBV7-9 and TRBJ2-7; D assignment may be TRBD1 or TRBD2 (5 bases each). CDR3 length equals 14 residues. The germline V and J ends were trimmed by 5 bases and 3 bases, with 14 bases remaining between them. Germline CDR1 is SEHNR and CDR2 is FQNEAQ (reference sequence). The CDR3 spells CASSLLTEGYEQYF. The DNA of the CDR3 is TGTGCCAGCAGCCTTCTGACAGAGGGCTACGAGCAGTACTTC. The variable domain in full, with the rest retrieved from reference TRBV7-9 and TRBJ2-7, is DTGVSQNPRHKITKRGQNVTFRCDPISEHNRLYWYRQTLGQGPEFLTYFQNEAQLEKSRLLSDRFSAERPKGSFSTLEIQRTEQGDSAMYLCASSLLTEGYEQYFGPGTRLTVT.

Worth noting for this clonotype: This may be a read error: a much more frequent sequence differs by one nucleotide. CDR3 DNA: TGTGCCAGCAGCTTAGTGGTCGGAATTATGAACGCTGAAGCTTTCTTT. Translation gives CASSLVVGIMNAEAFF. This chain uses TRBV7-9 with TRBJ1-1; no reliable D call. Germline V gene data show CDR1 as SEHNR and CDR2 as FQNEAQ (reference sequence). The CDR3 is 16 residues long.

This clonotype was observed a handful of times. CDR3 nucleotide sequence: TGTGCCAGCAGCCAAATATGGAGCGAGCAGTACTTC. Translating gives CASSQIWSEQYF. J is TRBJ2-7 and V is TRBV3-1; D is unresolved. V was clipped by 2 bases and J by 6 bases, with 8 bases between them. This CDR3 spans 12 amino acids. Germline CDR1 LGHDT, CDR2 YNNKEL (reference sequence).

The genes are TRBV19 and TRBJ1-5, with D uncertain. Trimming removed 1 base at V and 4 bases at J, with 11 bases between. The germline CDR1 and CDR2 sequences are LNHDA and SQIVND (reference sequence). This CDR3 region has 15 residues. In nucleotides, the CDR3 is TGTGCCAGTAGTATAGCGACACGGGGAAATCAGCCCCAGCATTTT. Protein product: CASSIATRGNQPQHF.

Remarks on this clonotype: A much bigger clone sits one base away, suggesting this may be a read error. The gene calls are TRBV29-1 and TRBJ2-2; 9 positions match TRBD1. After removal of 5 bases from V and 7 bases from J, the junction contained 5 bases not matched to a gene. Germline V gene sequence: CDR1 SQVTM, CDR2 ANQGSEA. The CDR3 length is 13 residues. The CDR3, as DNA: TGCAGCGTTTGGACAGGGGCGGACGGGGAGCTGTTTTTT. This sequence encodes CSVWTGADGELFF.

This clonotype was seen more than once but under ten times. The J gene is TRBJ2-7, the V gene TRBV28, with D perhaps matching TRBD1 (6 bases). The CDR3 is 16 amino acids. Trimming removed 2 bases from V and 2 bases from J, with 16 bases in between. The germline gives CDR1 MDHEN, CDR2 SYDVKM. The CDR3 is CASSLLSGGPTYEQYF. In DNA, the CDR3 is TGTGCCAGCAGTTTACTTAGTGGGGGCCCCACCTACGAGCAGTACTTC.

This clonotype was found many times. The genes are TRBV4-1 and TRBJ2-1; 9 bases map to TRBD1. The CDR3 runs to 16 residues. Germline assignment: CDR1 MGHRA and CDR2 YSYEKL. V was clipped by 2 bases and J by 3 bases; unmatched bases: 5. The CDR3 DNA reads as TGCGCCAGCAGCCAAACAGGACAGGGGTACTACAATGAGCAGTTCTTC. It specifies CASSQTGQGYYNEQFF.

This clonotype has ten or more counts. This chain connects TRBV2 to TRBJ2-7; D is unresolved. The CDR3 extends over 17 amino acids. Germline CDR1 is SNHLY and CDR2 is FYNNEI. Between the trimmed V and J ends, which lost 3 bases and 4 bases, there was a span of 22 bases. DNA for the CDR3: TGTGCCAGCAGTGACGATCCAGAGAGCCCGAAGGCTTACGAGCAGTACTTC. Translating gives CASSDDPESPKAYEQYF. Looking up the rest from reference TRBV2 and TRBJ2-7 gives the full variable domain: EPEVTQTPSHQVTQMGQEVILRCVPISNHLYFYWYRQILGQKVEFLVSFYNNEISEKSEIFDDQFSVERPDGSNFTLKIRSTKLEDSAMYFCASSDDPESPKAYEQYFGPGTRLTVT.

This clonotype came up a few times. CDR3 protein: CASGLVKTNTEAFF. DNA of the CDR3: TGTGCTAGTGGTTTGGTGAAAACCAACACTGAAGCTTTCTTT. This rearrangement joins TRBV12-5 to TRBJ1-1; D ambiguous. V was pared by 0 bases and J by 2 bases, with 7 bases between. Germline V lookup: CDR1 LGHNT, CDR2 FRNRAP. This CDR3 comprises 14 residues.

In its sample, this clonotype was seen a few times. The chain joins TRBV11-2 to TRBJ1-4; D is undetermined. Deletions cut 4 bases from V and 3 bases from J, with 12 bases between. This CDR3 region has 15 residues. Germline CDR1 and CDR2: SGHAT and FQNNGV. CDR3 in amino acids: CASSSPFFPNEKLFF. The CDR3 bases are TGTGCCAGCAGCTCCCCATTCTTCCCTAATGAAAAACTGTTTTTT. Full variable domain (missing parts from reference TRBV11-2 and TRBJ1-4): EAGVAQSPRYKIIEKRQSVAFWCNPISGHATLYWYQQILGQGPKLLIQFQNNGVVDDSQLPKDRFSAERLKGVDSTLKIQPAKLEDSAVYLCASSSPFFPNEKLFFGSGTQLSVL.

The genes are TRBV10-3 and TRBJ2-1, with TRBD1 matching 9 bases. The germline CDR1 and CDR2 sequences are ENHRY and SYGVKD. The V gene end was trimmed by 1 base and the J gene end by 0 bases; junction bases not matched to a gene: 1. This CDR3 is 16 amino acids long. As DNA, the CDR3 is TGTGCCATCAGTGAGTTGGGACAGGGCTCCTACAATGAGCAGTTCTTC. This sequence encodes CAISELGQGSYNEQFF.

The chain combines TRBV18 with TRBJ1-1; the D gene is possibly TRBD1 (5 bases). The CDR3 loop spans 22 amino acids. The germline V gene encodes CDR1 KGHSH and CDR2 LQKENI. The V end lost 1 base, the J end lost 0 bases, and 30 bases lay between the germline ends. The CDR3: CASSPLWPQPKTETAMNTEAFF. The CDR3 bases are TGTGCCAGCTCACCACTTTGGCCGCAGCCGAAGACAGAAACAGCCATGAACACTGAAGCTTTCTTT. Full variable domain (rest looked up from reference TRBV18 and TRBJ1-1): NAGVMQNPRHLVRRRGQEARLRCSPMKGHSHVYWYRQLPEEGLKFMVYLQKENIIDESGMPKERFSAEFPKEGPSILRIQQVVRGDSAAYFCASSPLWPQPKTETAMNTEAFFGQGTRLTVV.

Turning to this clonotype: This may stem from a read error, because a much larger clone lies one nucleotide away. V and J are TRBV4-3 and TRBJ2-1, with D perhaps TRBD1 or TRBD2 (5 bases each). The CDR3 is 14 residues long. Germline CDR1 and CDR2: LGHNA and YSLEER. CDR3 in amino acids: CASSQASGAHEQSF. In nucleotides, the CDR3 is TGCGCCAGCAGCCAAGCGTCCGGGGCCCATGAGCAGTCCTTC.

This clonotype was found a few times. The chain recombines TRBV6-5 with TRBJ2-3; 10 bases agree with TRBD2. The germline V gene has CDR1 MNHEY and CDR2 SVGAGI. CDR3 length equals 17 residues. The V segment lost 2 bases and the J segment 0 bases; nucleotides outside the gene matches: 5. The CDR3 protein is CASSYGAGGRSTDTQYF. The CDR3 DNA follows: TGTGCCAGCAGTTACGGAGCGGGGGGGCGGAGCACAGATACGCAGTATTTT.

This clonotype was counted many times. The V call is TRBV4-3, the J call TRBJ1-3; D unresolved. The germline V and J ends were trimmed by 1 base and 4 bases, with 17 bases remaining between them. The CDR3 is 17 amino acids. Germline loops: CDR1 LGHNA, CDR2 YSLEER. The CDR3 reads CASSQGHFAGPGNTIYF. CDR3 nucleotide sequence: TGCGCCAGCAGCCAAGGGCATTTCGCTGGACCCGGAAACACCATATATTTT.

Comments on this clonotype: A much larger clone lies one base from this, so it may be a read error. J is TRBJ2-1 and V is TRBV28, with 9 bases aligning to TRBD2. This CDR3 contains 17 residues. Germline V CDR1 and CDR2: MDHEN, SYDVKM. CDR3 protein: CASSSPYSGSSYNERFF. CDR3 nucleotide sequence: TGTGCCAGCAGTTCACCTTATAGCGGGAGCTCCTACAATGAGCGGTTCTTC.

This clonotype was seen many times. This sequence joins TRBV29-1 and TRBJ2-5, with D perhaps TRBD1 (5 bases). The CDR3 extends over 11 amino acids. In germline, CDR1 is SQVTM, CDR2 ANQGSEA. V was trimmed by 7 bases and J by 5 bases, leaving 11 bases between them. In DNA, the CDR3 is TGCAGCGAAGGGGTGTGGGAGACCCAGTACTTC. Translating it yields CSEGVWETQYF.

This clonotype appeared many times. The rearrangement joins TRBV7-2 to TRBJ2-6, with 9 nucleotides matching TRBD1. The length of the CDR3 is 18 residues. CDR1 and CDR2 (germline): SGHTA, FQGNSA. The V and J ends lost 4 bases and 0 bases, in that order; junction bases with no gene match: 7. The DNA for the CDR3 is TGTGCCAGCAGCTCCGGGACAGGGCCTTCCTCTGGGGCCAACGTCCTGACTTTC. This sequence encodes CASSSGTGPSSGANVLTF.

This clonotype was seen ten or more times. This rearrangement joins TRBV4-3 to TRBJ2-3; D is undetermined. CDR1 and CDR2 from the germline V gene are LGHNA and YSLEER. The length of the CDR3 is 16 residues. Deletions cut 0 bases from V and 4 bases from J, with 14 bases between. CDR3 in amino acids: CASSQEGGFRADTQYF. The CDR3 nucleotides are TGCGCCAGCAGCCAAGAGGGCGGATTTCGAGCAGATACGCAGTATTTT.

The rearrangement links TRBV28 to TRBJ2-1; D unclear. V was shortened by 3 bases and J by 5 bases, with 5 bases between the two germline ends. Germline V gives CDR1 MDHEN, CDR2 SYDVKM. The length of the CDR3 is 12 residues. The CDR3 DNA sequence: TGTGCCAGCAGTTTCTACAACAATGAGCAGTTCTTC. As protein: CASSFYNNEQFF.

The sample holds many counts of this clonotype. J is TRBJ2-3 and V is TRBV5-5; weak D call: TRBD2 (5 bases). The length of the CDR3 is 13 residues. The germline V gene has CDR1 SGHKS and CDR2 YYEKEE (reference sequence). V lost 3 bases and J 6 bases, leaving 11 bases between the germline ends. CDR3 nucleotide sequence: TGTGCCAGCAGCTCCCTGTGGGAGGATACGCAGTATTTT. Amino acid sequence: CASSSLWEDTQYF.

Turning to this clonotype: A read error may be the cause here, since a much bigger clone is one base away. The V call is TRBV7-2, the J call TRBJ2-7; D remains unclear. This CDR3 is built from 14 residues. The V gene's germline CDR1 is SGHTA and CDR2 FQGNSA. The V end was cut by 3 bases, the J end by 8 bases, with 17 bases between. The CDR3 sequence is CASSLPRVSRKQYF. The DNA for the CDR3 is TGTGCCAGCAGCTTGCCCCGGGTCTCACGGAAGCAGTACTTC.

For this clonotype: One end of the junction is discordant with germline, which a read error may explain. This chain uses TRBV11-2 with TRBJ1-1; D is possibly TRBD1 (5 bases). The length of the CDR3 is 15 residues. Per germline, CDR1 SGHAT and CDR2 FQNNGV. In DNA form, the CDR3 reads TGTGCCAGCAGCTTAGGGGGCAGGGTGAACATTGAAGCTTTCTTT. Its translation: CASSLGGRVNIEAFF.

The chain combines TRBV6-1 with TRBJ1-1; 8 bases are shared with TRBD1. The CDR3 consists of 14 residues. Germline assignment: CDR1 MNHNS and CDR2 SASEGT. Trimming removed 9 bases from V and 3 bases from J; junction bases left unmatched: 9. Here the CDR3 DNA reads TGTGCCAGTAGGGAGACAGGGGACGACACTGAAGCTTTCTTT. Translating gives CASRETGDDTEAFF.